This TCR beta chain was obtained from a study of blood T cell repertoires in COVID-19. Looking at the study overall: Samples taken during acute and convalescent COVID-19 were collected in the United States, Italy and Spain. In each case, the material was cDNA or gDNA derived from T cells, B-cell-depleted T cells, or PBMCs.

A note on this clone: The sample holds other DNA sequences that translate to the same CDR3.

The method was immunoSEQ multiplex PCR; TCRdb's version includes in-frame clones alone and lacks a portion of them. The table includes under 200,000 clones, more than 80% detected once. Germline V gives CDR1 SGHNT, CDR2 YYREEE (reference sequence). The CDR3 totals 13 residues. Trimming left V 2 bases short and J 1 base short, with 6 bases between. Participants came from some 26 US areas, aged about 18 to 90 years. Grouping used clinical history reported by participants in a survey and questionnaire. The chain has TRBV5-4 and TRBJ2-5, with a possible D match to TRBD2 (6 bases). The material sequenced was PBMCs or T cells enriched from blood (not recorded which). The receptor was isolated from a woman aged 18-29 years who had recovered from COVID-19. CDR3 DNA: TGTGCCAGCAGCTTCGGGGGCCAAGAGACCCAGTACTTC. It is translated as CASSFGGQETQYF. Looking up the rest from reference TRBV5-4 and TRBJ2-5 gives the full variable domain: ETGVTQSPTHLIKTRGQQVTLRCSSQSGHNTVSWYQQALGQGPQFIFQYYREEENGRGNFPPRFSGLQFPNYSSELNVNALELDDSALYLCASSFGGQETQYFGPGTRLLVL.